These T cell receptor beta chains were read from a single sample in a study of graft-versus-host responses after intestinal transplantation. Using immunoSEQ multiplex PCR, the repertoire was profiled, and TCRdb retains in-frame clones only, with some absent. The sample records over 65,000 clones, around 93% being singletons. These receptors' antigens are unknown. The material sequenced was unstimulated CD8+ T cells sorted from spleen or lymph node cells, taken before transplant. These receptors all come from a human donor who was the organ donor for an intestinal transplant. The conserved cysteine and the conserved F or W are not part of the CDR3 here.

V: TRBV9
J: TRBJ2-5
CDR3: ASSVLPGQETQY

V: TRBV4-1
J: TRBJ2-3
CDR3: ASSQGTTSGASTDTQY

V: TRBV2
J: TRBJ1-2
CDR3: ASHAENYGYT

V: TRBV29-1
J: TRBJ2-7
CDR3: SAGDSKSYEQY

V: TRBV7-9
J: TRBJ1-1
CDR3: ASRQTRGGTEAF

V: TRBV27
J: TRBJ1-5
CDR3: ASSLGQGFQPQH

V: TRBV9
J: TRBJ2-7
CDR3: ASSVGEGDPYEQY

V: TRBV7-4
J: TRBJ1-1
CDR3: ASSLRENTEAF

V: TRBV6-1
J: TRBJ2-2
CDR3: ACLTGHTGELF

V: TRBV27
J: TRBJ2-4
CDR3: ASSTRGQVNIQY

V: TRBV11-2
J: TRBJ1-6
CDR3: ASDRFSSPLH

V: TRBV29-1
J: TRBJ2-7
CDR3: SAVDRNTYEQY

V: TRBV5-5
J: TRBJ1-2
CDR3: ASSLDPHGPGEGYT

V: TRBV27
J: TRBJ2-3
CDR3: ASSLGTDTQY

V: TRBV7-2
J: TRBJ2-7
CDR3: ASSFGGQSNEQY

V: TRBV5-6
J: TRBJ1-1
CDR3: ASSLGGQAF

V: TRBV19
J: TRBJ2-1
CDR3: ASSIVAGGNNEQF

V: TRBV25-1
J: TRBJ1-1
CDR3: ATVWYQEAF

V: TRBV5-4
J: TRBJ1-2
CDR3: ASSSGTGQPPYDYGYT

V: TRBV18
J: TRBJ1-2
CDR3: ASSPSTETYGYT

V: TRBV11-2
J: TRBJ1-6
CDR3: ASSLLVGSPLH

V: TRBV4-1
J: TRBJ2-3
CDR3: ASSPQTDTQY

V: TRBV19
J: TRBJ2-2
CDR3: ASLKAAGELF

V: TRBV5-1
J: TRBJ2-3
CDR3: ASSHGDGTDTQY

V: TRBV27
J: TRBJ2-3
CDR3: ASRSGTQY

V: TRBV7-9
J: TRBJ2-2
CDR3: ASSSNTGELF

V: TRBV5-1
J: TRBJ2-3
CDR3: ASSSKLTTDTDTQY

V: TRBV4-1
J: TRBJ2-7
CDR3: ASSLRTESSYEQY

V: TRBV13
J: TRBJ1-1
CDR3: ASSLPRGVTEAF

V: TRBV7-9
J: TRBJ2-2
CDR3: ASSKYTGELF

V: TRBV27
J: -
CDR3: ASSLSMGVSYEQY

V: TRBV5-6
J: TRBJ1-1
CDR3: ASSLPGLEAF

V: TRBV5-4
J: TRBJ1-2
CDR3: ASSVGQSNYGYT

V: TRBV30
J: TRBJ2-3
CDR3: AWSRDPMITDTHDADRGTQY

V: TRBV29-1
J: TRBJ2-7
CDR3: SVVLAGAYEQY

V: TRBV11-2
J: TRBJ1-1
CDR3: ASSPTNSNTEAF

V: TRBV27
J: -
CDR3: ASSLSGGLSYEQY

V: TRBV6-4
J: TRBJ2-1
CDR3: ASTFRVPTYNEQF

V: TRBV27
J: TRBJ2-6
CDR3: ATRSGANVLT

V: TRBV4-1
J: TRBJ1-5
CDR3: ASSQVGEGGQPQH

V: TRBV6-5
J: TRBJ1-1
CDR3: ASSYHPANTEAF

V: TRBV6-5
J: TRBJ1-4
CDR3: ASSYSGSSNEKLF

V: TRBV7-6
J: TRBJ1-1
CDR3: ASSLADRGRYAF

V: TRBV6-6
J: TRBJ2-2
CDR3: ASRFRGDTGELF

V: TRBV30
J: TRBJ2-1
CDR3: VWSVRVSGSYNEQF

V: TRBV6-5
J: TRBJ2-7
CDR3: ASSLQGASYEQY

V: TRBV9
J: TRBJ2-3
CDR3: ASSVNRVSDTQY

V: TRBV4-1
J: TRBJ1-2
CDR3: ASSQVKFDGYT

V: TRBV13
J: TRBJ2-7
CDR3: ASSFGAGGTYEQY

V: TRBV15
J: TRBJ2-7
CDR3: ATSTLRETIYEQY

V: TRBV5-1
J: TRBJ1-2
CDR3: ASSLGTGGSYGYT